Listed below are T cell receptor beta chains from one sample, sequenced in a study of blood T cells in healthy people across ages. TCRdb used MiXCR to reprocess the 5' RACE reads, holding one entry per CDR3 protein. The sample lists 550,000 to 750,000 distinct CDR3 sequences, around 20% occurring once. What was sequenced was blood. The receptors come from a man between 70 and 80 years old in good health. Each CDR3 is given with its conserved first and last residue. D genes are given only for firm matches. A row's size may be missing; if present it is once, few, many or a size class.

size | J | D | V | CDR3 | DNA
- | TRBJ2-5 | - | TRBV29-1 | CSVEVQGRGQETQYF | TGCAGCGTTGAAGTACAGGGAAGAGGCCAAGAGACCCAGTACTTC
- | TRBJ2-7 | TRBD1 | TRBV24-1 | CATSATGTDTYEQYF | TGTGCCACCAGTGCTACCGGGACAGACACCTACGAGCAGTACTTC
- | TRBJ1-1 | - | TRBV7-3 | CASSTERGTETFF | TGTGCCAGCAGCACAGAAAGGGGTACTGAAACTTTCTTT
many | TRBJ2-1 | - | TRBV11-2 | CASSFYSSPYNEQFF | TGTGCCAGCAGCTTCTACAGCAGCCCCTACAATGAGCAGTTCTTC
few | TRBJ2-7 | - | TRBV10-1 | CASSSRSNEQYF | TGCGCCAGCAGTTCCAGGAGTAACGAGCAGTACTTC
- | TRBJ2-1 | - | TRBV29-1 | CSVVGSPSYNEQFF | TGCAGCGTTGTAGGGTCCCCCTCCTACAATGAGCAGTTCTTC
- | TRBJ1-2 | - | TRBV15 | CATSRDRTTSYGYTF | TGTGCCACCAGCAGAGATCGAACGACTTCCTATGGCTACACCTTC
few | TRBJ2-1 | TRBD2 | TRBV25-1 | CASMPRLGLAGGNEQFF | TGTGCCAGCATGCCACGGCTGGGACTAGCGGGAGGGAATGAGCAGTTCTTC
- | TRBJ2-3 | - | TRBV7-9 | CASILLTSDTQYF | TGTGCCAGCATCTTGCTGACGTCGGATACGCAGTATTTT
once | TRBJ2-3 | TRBD2 | TRBV10-2 | CASSARTSGSADTQYF | TGCGCCAGCAGCGCACGGACTAGCGGGAGTGCAGATACGCAGTATTTT
- | TRBJ2-4 | TRBD1 | TRBV6-2/TRBV6-3 | CAVDRGDIQYF | TGCGCCGTGGACAGGGGGGACATTCAGTACTTC
few | TRBJ1-3 | - | TRBV7-9 | CASSPTATTGNTIYF | TGTGCCAGCAGCCCTACAGCGACGACTGGAAACACCATATATTTT
- | TRBJ2-5 | - | TRBV20-1 | CSARGTAETQYF | TGCAGTGCTAGGGGAACGGCGGAGACCCAGTACTTC
few | TRBJ2-1 | TRBD2 | TRBV6-1 | CASSRGLGLAGGSYHEQFF | TGTGCCAGCAGCAGGGGCCTCGGACTAGCGGGAGGTTCCTACCATGAGCAGTTCTTC
- | TRBJ2-7 | - | TRBV6-1 | CASSEPVYEQYF | TGTGCCAGCAGTGAACCCGTCTACGAGCAGTACTTC
- | TRBJ2-1 | TRBD2 | TRBV20-1 | CSAGRTSGTPYNEQFF | TGCAGTGCTGGGAGGACTAGCGGGACACCCTACAATGAGCAGTTCTTC